Listed below are T cell receptor beta chains from one sample, sequenced in a study of cytomegalovirus exposure and HLA in healthy donors. Assay: immunoSEQ multiplex PCR; the TCRdb copy retains only in-frame clones and omits some. The table records approximately 120,000 clones, 94% of them present only once. The material sequenced was PBMCs. These TCRs come from a woman in her late teens or twenties in good health and CMV-seronegative. Each CDR3 is given with its conserved first and last residue. A D gene is named only where the DNA matches it firmly. Clone size is not always given. Where it is, it says once, few, many or a class for expanded clones.

v_gene: TRBV19; j_gene: TRBJ1-5; len: 15; abundance: .; d_gene: TRBD1; CDR3aa: CASSIVQGVGQPQHF; CDR3nt: TGTGCCAGTAGTATAGTACAGGGGGTGGGACAGCCCCAGCATTTT
v_gene: TRBV7-6; j_gene: TRBJ2-5; len: 17; abundance: .; d_gene: TRBD2; CDR3aa: CASSPQSLAGGVETQYF; CDR3nt: TGTGCCAGCAGCCCCCAATCTCTAGCGGGGGGGGTAGAGACCCAGTACTTC
v_gene: TRBV9; j_gene: TRBJ2-3; len: 13; abundance: few; d_gene: TRBD2; CDR3aa: CASDGGSTDTQYF; CDR3nt: TGTGCCAGTGACGGGGGGAGCACAGATACGCAGTATTTT
v_gene: TRBV19; j_gene: TRBJ2-7; len: 14; abundance: once; d_gene: TRBD1; CDR3aa: CASGTGNPPYEQYF; CDR3nt: TGTGCCAGTGGGACAGGGAATCCCCCCTACGAGCAGTACTTC
v_gene: TRBV29-1; j_gene: TRBJ1-1; len: 13; abundance: .; d_gene: .; CDR3aa: CSDSPGVVTEAFF; CDR3nt: TGCAGCGACTCCCCCGGGGTGGTCACTGAAGCTTTCTTT
v_gene: TRBV7-9; j_gene: TRBJ2-1; len: 16; abundance: .; d_gene: .; CDR3aa: CASSLGVGRTYNEQFF; CDR3nt: TGTGCCAGCAGCTTAGGGGTGGGCAGAACATACAATGAGCAGTTCTTC
v_gene: TRBV19; j_gene: TRBJ2-7; len: 14; abundance: .; d_gene: .; CDR3aa: CASSGQGIAYEQYF; CDR3nt: TGTGCCAGTAGTGGCCAGGGCATAGCCTACGAGCAGTACTTC
v_gene: TRBV27; j_gene: TRBJ2-1; len: 15; abundance: .; d_gene: .; CDR3aa: CASSLYGESYNEQFF; CDR3nt: TGTGCCAGCAGTTTATACGGGGAATCCTACAATGAGCAGTTCTTC
v_gene: TRBV19; j_gene: TRBJ2-3; len: 13; abundance: .; d_gene: TRBD2; CDR3aa: CASSSGGTDTQYF; CDR3nt: TGTGCCAGTTCCAGCGGGGGCACAGATACGCAGTATTTT
v_gene: TRBV11-3; j_gene: TRBJ1-1; len: 13; abundance: .; d_gene: .; CDR3aa: CASSPEANTEAFF; CDR3nt: TGTGCCAGCAGCCCTGAGGCGAACACTGAAGCTTTCTTT
v_gene: TRBV9; j_gene: TRBJ2-7; len: 14; abundance: .; d_gene: TRBD2; CDR3aa: CASSATSGPYEQYF; CDR3nt: TGTGCCAGCAGCGCCACTAGCGGGCCCTACGAGCAGTACTTC
v_gene: TRBV5-4; j_gene: TRBJ2-5; len: 15; abundance: .; d_gene: TRBD2; CDR3aa: CASSLAGAQGETQYF; CDR3nt: TGTGCCAGCAGCTTAGCGGGGGCCCAGGGAGAGACCCAGTACTTC
v_gene: TRBV29-1; j_gene: TRBJ1-2; len: 13; abundance: .; d_gene: .; CDR3aa: CSVSLTGTNGYTF; CDR3nt: TGCAGCGTCAGCCTGACAGGTACAAATGGCTACACCTTC
v_gene: TRBV2; j_gene: TRBJ1-1; len: 15; abundance: .; d_gene: TRBD1; CDR3aa: CASSEAPDRDTEAFF; CDR3nt: TGTGCCAGCAGTGAAGCCCCGGACAGGGACACTGAAGCTTTCTTT
v_gene: TRBV5-6; j_gene: TRBJ2-3; len: 14; abundance: .; d_gene: TRBD2; CDR3aa: CASSSGGSTDTQYF; CDR3nt: TGTGCCAGCAGCTCGGGGGGGAGCACAGATACGCAGTATTTT
v_gene: TRBV30; j_gene: TRBJ2-1; len: 14; abundance: .; d_gene: TRBD2; CDR3aa: CAWTLLAGVNEQFF; CDR3nt: TGTGCCTGGACCCTACTAGCGGGAGTCAATGAGCAGTTCTTC
v_gene: TRBV9; j_gene: TRBJ1-4; len: 13; abundance: .; d_gene: .; CDR3aa: CASSVGRSEKLFF; CDR3nt: TGTGCCAGCAGCGTAGGCCGGAGTGAAAAACTGTTTTTT
v_gene: TRBV6-5; j_gene: TRBJ1-3; len: 16; abundance: .; d_gene: .; CDR3aa: CASSYASGPSGDTIYF; CDR3nt: TGTGCCAGCAGTTACGCCTCTGGACCTTCGGGGGACACCATATATTTT
v_gene: TRBV6-1; j_gene: TRBJ1-1; len: 20; abundance: .; d_gene: .; CDR3aa: CASSESGALVPSKPNTEAFF; CDR3nt: TGTGCCAGCAGTGAATCAGGGGCTCTTGTTCCTTCTAAACCTAACACTGAAGCTTTCTTT
v_gene: TRBV27; j_gene: TRBJ2-1; len: 11; abundance: .; d_gene: .; CDR3aa: CASSREHEQFF; CDR3nt: TGTGCCAGCAGCCGAGAACATGAGCAGTTCTTC
v_gene: TRBV7-6; j_gene: TRBJ2-5; len: 15; abundance: .; d_gene: .; CDR3aa: CASSLVRALQETQYF; CDR3nt: TGTGCCAGCAGCTTAGTGAGGGCGCTCCAAGAGACCCAGTACTTC
v_gene: TRBV6-1; j_gene: TRBJ1-2; len: 16; abundance: few; d_gene: TRBD1; CDR3aa: CASSEQITGTGNGYTF; CDR3nt: TGTGCCAGCAGTGAGCAAATAACCGGGACAGGGAATGGCTACACCTTC
v_gene: TRBV28; j_gene: TRBJ1-3; len: 14; abundance: .; d_gene: .; CDR3aa: CASRGGGSGNTIYF; CDR3nt: TGTGCCAGCAGGGGAGGAGGGTCCGGAAACACCATATATTTT
v_gene: TRBV4-1; j_gene: TRBJ2-5; len: 18; abundance: once; d_gene: TRBD2; CDR3aa: CASSQEMGTSGRQETQYF; CDR3nt: TGCGCCAGCAGCCAAGAGATGGGGACTAGCGGGCGTCAAGAGACCCAGTACTTC
v_gene: TRBV9; j_gene: TRBJ2-7; len: 14; abundance: .; d_gene: TRBD1; CDR3aa: CASSGTGGTLEQYF; CDR3nt: TGTGCCAGCAGCGGGACAGGGGGGACCCTCGAGCAGTACTTC
v_gene: TRBV5-1; j_gene: TRBJ2-2; len: 15; abundance: .; d_gene: .; CDR3aa: CASSLFEQNTGELFF; CDR3nt: TGCGCCAGCAGCTTGTTTGAACAGAACACCGGGGAGCTGTTTTTT
v_gene: TRBV29-1; j_gene: TRBJ2-2; len: 12; abundance: .; d_gene: TRBD2; CDR3aa: CSVEGGSGELFF; CDR3nt: TGCAGCGTTGAGGGGGGGTCCGGGGAGCTGTTTTTT
v_gene: TRBV9; j_gene: TRBJ2-2; len: 15; abundance: .; d_gene: .; CDR3aa: CASSVAAAIAGELFF; CDR3nt: TGTGCCAGCAGCGTAGCTGCGGCAATCGCCGGGGAGCTGTTTTTT
v_gene: TRBV7-9; j_gene: TRBJ1-3; len: 15; abundance: .; d_gene: .; CDR3aa: CASSSLDSSGNTIYF; CDR3nt: TGTGCCAGCAGCTCCCTCGACAGCTCTGGAAACACCATATATTTT
v_gene: TRBV5-4; j_gene: TRBJ2-7; len: 16; abundance: .; d_gene: TRBD2; CDR3aa: CAGSLGGLAGAGEQYF; CDR3nt: TGTGCCGGCAGCTTGGGCGGACTAGCGGGAGCTGGTGAGCAGTACTTC
v_gene: TRBV7-9; j_gene: TRBJ2-7; len: 14; abundance: .; d_gene: TRBD1; CDR3aa: CASSVTGASYEQYF; CDR3nt: TGTGCCAGCAGCGTGACAGGGGCCTCCTACGAGCAGTACTTC
v_gene: TRBV19; j_gene: TRBJ1-5; len: 15; abundance: .; d_gene: .; CDR3aa: CASSITRQGNQPQHF; CDR3nt: TGTGCCAGTAGTATAACGAGACAGGGCAATCAGCCCCAGCATTTT
v_gene: TRBV5-1; j_gene: TRBJ1-1; len: 13; abundance: .; d_gene: TRBD1; CDR3aa: CASTGTGAAEAFF; CDR3nt: TGCGCCAGCACCGGGACAGGGGCAGCTGAAGCTTTCTTT
v_gene: TRBV30; j_gene: TRBJ1-6; len: 15; abundance: .; d_gene: .; CDR3aa: CAWSVGPGTRSPLHF; CDR3nt: TGTGCCTGGAGTGTGGGTCCCGGGACAAGGTCACCCCTCCACTTT
v_gene: TRBV2; j_gene: TRBJ2-7; len: 17; abundance: .; d_gene: .; CDR3aa: CASSVLGPYTTSYEQYF; CDR3nt: TGTGCCAGCAGTGTCCTGGGCCCCTACACCACTTCCTACGAGCAGTACTTC
v_gene: TRBV5-1; j_gene: TRBJ1-2; len: 14; abundance: .; d_gene: .; CDR3aa: CASSLPGADYGYTF; CDR3nt: TGCGCCAGCAGCTTGCCCGGCGCGGACTATGGCTACACCTTC
v_gene: TRBV27; j_gene: TRBJ1-2; len: 14; abundance: .; d_gene: .; CDR3aa: CASSPQGSLGGYTF; CDR3nt: TGTGCCAGCAGCCCCCAGGGGAGTTTAGGGGGCTACACCTTC
v_gene: TRBV6-5; j_gene: TRBJ1-3; len: 14; abundance: .; d_gene: .; CDR3aa: CASSPDSSGNTIYF; CDR3nt: TGTGCCAGCAGCCCTGACAGCTCTGGAAACACCATATATTTT
v_gene: TRBV7-3; j_gene: TRBJ2-6; len: 16; abundance: few; d_gene: TRBD2; CDR3aa: CASSLAGGPGANVLTF; CDR3nt: TGTGCCAGCAGCTTAGCGGGAGGGCCTGGGGCCAACGTCCTGACTTTC
v_gene: TRBV10-3; j_gene: TRBJ2-2; len: 15; abundance: .; d_gene: TRBD1; CDR3aa: CAIRMGTANTGELFF; CDR3nt: TGTGCCATCAGGATGGGGACAGCGAACACCGGGGAGCTGTTTTTT
v_gene: TRBV30; j_gene: TRBJ2-7; len: 14; abundance: .; d_gene: .; CDR3aa: CAWSVGLAPNEQYF; CDR3nt: TGTGCCTGGAGTGTTGGGCTCGCCCCCAACGAGCAGTACTTC